These T cell receptor beta chains were read from a single sample in a study of CD8 T cells in Susac syndrome. TCRdb passed the immunoSEQ multiplex PCR reads through MiXCR, listing each CDR3 protein once. The sample holds under 200,000 distinct CDR3 sequences, about 92% seen once. The sequenced material came from CD4+ T cells from PBMCs. The receptors stem from a human donor in good health. The CDR3 runs from the conserved cysteine through the conserved F or W. The D gene is left open where the match is weak. Rows give clone size only sometimes, using once, few, many, or a class for an expanded clone.

J gene: TRBJ2-7
clone size: once
D gene: .
V gene: TRBV24-1
CDR3 protein: CATSVGGGKYEQYF
CDR3 DNA: TGTGCCACCAGTGTAGGAGGAGGGAAGTACGAGCAGTACTTC

J gene: TRBJ1-2
clone size: .
D gene: .
V gene: TRBV30
CDR3 protein: CAWSTGQNYGYTF
CDR3 DNA: TGTGCCTGGAGTACCGGACAAAACTATGGCTACACCTTC

J gene: TRBJ2-3
clone size: .
D gene: .
V gene: TRBV24-1
CDR3 protein: CATSDHSGPSQYF
CDR3 DNA: TGTGCCACCAGTGATCATTCCGGGCCGTCTCAGTATTTT

J gene: TRBJ1-2
clone size: few
D gene: .
V gene: TRBV7-2
CDR3 protein: CASSGSGTYYGYTF
CDR3 DNA: TGTGCCAGCAGCGGTTCCGGGACGTACTATGGCTACACCTTC

J gene: TRBJ1-5
clone size: .
D gene: TRBD1
V gene: TRBV19
CDR3 protein: CASSITGQGSNQPQHF
CDR3 DNA: TGTGCCAGTAGTATCACCGGACAGGGAAGCAATCAGCCCCAGCATTTT

J gene: TRBJ2-7
clone size: .
D gene: TRBD2
V gene: TRBV7-9
CDR3 protein: CASSPSGGAYEQYF
CDR3 DNA: TGTGCCAGCAGCCCCTCGGGAGGAGCCTACGAGCAGTACTTC

J gene: TRBJ2-3
clone size: .
D gene: .
V gene: TRBV6-5
CDR3 protein: CATREWDTQYF
CDR3 DNA: TGTGCCACCCGAGAGTGGGATACGCAGTATTTT

J gene: TRBJ2-3
clone size: .
D gene: .
V gene: TRBV10-2
CDR3 protein: CASTSERTDTQYF
CDR3 DNA: TGCGCCAGCACTAGCGAACGCACAGATACGCAGTATTTT

J gene: TRBJ2-5
clone size: .
D gene: .
V gene: TRBV20-1
CDR3 protein: CSATTRGAPQETQYF
CDR3 DNA: TGCAGTGCCACCACACGCGGGGCGCCGCAAGAGACCCAGTACTTC

J gene: TRBJ1-2
clone size: .
D gene: .
V gene: TRBV5-1
CDR3 protein: CASTHVDPRYGYTF
CDR3 DNA: TGCGCCAGCACGCACGTGGACCCTCGATATGGCTACACCTTC

J gene: TRBJ2-5
clone size: .
D gene: .
V gene: TRBV5-4
CDR3 protein: CASSLRRGGPGTQETQYF
CDR3 DNA: TGTGCCAGCAGCTTGCGTAGAGGAGGGCCGGGCACCCAAGAGACCCAGTACTTC

J gene: TRBJ2-7
clone size: once
D gene: TRBD2
V gene: TRBV7-9
CDR3 protein: CASSLSSGSMVEQYF
CDR3 DNA: TGTGCCAGCAGCTTATCTAGCGGGAGTATGGTCGAGCAGTACTTC

J gene: TRBJ1-6
clone size: .
D gene: TRBD1
V gene: TRBV19
CDR3 protein: CASTTRAGTGESPLHF
CDR3 DNA: TGTGCCAGTACCACTAGAGCCGGGACAGGGGAATCACCCCTCCACTTT

J gene: TRBJ2-6
clone size: .
D gene: TRBD2
V gene: TRBV7-2
CDR3 protein: CASSSRGVSGANVLTF
CDR3 DNA: TGTGCCAGCAGCTCCCGGGGGGTTTCTGGGGCCAACGTCCTGACTTTC

J gene: TRBJ2-4
clone size: .
D gene: .
V gene: TRBV11-2
CDR3 protein: CASSFVGIQYF
CDR3 DNA: TGTGCCAGCAGCTTCGTAGGCATTCAGTACTTC

J gene: TRBJ2-1
clone size: few
D gene: .
V gene: TRBV5-1
CDR3 protein: CASSLGGANNEQFF
CDR3 DNA: TGCGCCAGCAGCCTTGGAGGGGCCAACAATGAGCAGTTCTTC

J gene: TRBJ2-1
clone size: .
D gene: .
V gene: TRBV7-2
CDR3 protein: CASSPYDEQFF
CDR3 DNA: TGTGCCAGCAGCCCGTACGATGAGCAGTTCTTC

J gene: TRBJ1-6
clone size: .
D gene: .
V gene: TRBV5-6
CDR3 protein: CASSQKDSPLHF
CDR3 DNA: TGTGCCAGCAGCCAGAAGGATTCACCCCTCCACTTT

J gene: TRBJ2-2
clone size: .
D gene: .
V gene: TRBV29-1
CDR3 protein: CSARTRGSSDTGELFF
CDR3 DNA: TGCAGCGCCAGAACACGGGGTTCTTCGGACACCGGGGAGCTGTTTTTT

J gene: TRBJ2-5
clone size: .
D gene: TRBD1
V gene: TRBV28
CDR3 protein: CASSPRTGPRETQYF
CDR3 DNA: TGTGCCAGCAGTCCGCGGACAGGGCCGAGGGAGACCCAGTACTTC

J gene: TRBJ1-2
clone size: .
D gene: .
V gene: TRBV29-1
CDR3 protein: CSVGESYGYTF
CDR3 DNA: TGCAGCGTTGGGGAATCCTATGGCTACACCTTC

J gene: TRBJ1-1
clone size: .
D gene: .
V gene: TRBV5-1
CDR3 protein: CASSITGNTEAFF
CDR3 DNA: TGCGCCAGCAGTATTACAGGGAACACTGAAGCTTTCTTT

J gene: TRBJ1-2
clone size: .
D gene: .
V gene: TRBV6-6
CDR3 protein: CASSYGTTGYGYTF
CDR3 DNA: TGTGCCAGCAGTTACGGAACCACTGGGTATGGCTACACCTTC

J gene: TRBJ1-2
clone size: .
D gene: .
V gene: TRBV14
CDR3 protein: CASSQESGYTF
CDR3 DNA: TGTGCCAGCAGCCAAGAAAGTGGCTACACCTTC

J gene: TRBJ2-3
clone size: .
D gene: TRBD2
V gene: TRBV9
CDR3 protein: CASSVGGGLAGRTDTQYF
CDR3 DNA: TGTGCCAGCAGCGTAGGAGGAGGACTAGCGGGGCGTACAGATACGCAGTATTTT

J gene: TRBJ2-3
clone size: once
D gene: .
V gene: TRBV6-2/TRBV6-3
CDR3 protein: CASSYLFDSTDTQYF
CDR3 DNA: TGTGCCAGCAGTTACCTTTTTGATAGCACAGATACGCAGTATTTT

J gene: TRBJ2-7
clone size: .
D gene: .
V gene: TRBV5-1
CDR3 protein: CASSLSPGAEQYF
CDR3 DNA: TGCGCCAGCAGCTTGAGTCCAGGGGCCGAGCAGTACTTC

J gene: TRBJ2-4
clone size: .
D gene: .
V gene: TRBV5-1
CDR3 protein: CASSLARSGAKNIQYF
CDR3 DNA: TGCGCCAGCAGCTTAGCCAGGAGTGGGGCCAAAAACATTCAGTACTTC

J gene: TRBJ2-3
clone size: .
D gene: TRBD1
V gene: TRBV19
CDR3 protein: CASSIGRGHADTQYF
CDR3 DNA: TGTGCCAGTAGTATCGGCAGGGGGCACGCAGATACGCAGTATTTT

J gene: TRBJ2-7
clone size: once
D gene: TRBD1
V gene: TRBV20-1
CDR3 protein: CSATSGGYLSYEQYF
CDR3 DNA: TGCAGTGCTACGTCAGGGGGTTATCTTTCCTACGAGCAGTACTTC

J gene: TRBJ2-5
clone size: .
D gene: .
V gene: TRBV6-5
CDR3 protein: CASSFSTGGLRETQYF
CDR3 DNA: TGTGCCAGCAGTTTCTCGACAGGAGGTCTGAGGGAGACCCAGTACTTC

J gene: TRBJ1-1
clone size: .
D gene: .
V gene: TRBV20-1
CDR3 protein: CSARDPVRGGTEAFF
CDR3 DNA: TGCAGTGCTAGAGATCCCGTTAGGGGGGGTACTGAAGCTTTCTTT

J gene: TRBJ2-7
clone size: .
D gene: .
V gene: TRBV5-1
CDR3 protein: CASSRDRNYEQYF
CDR3 DNA: TGCGCCAGCAGCCGGGACCGAAACTACGAGCAGTACTTC

J gene: TRBJ1-5
clone size: .
D gene: .
V gene: TRBV27
CDR3 protein: CASSRRGVYSNQPQHF
CDR3 DNA: TGTGCCAGCAGCCGTAGGGGGGTTTACTCCAATCAGCCCCAGCATTTT

J gene: TRBJ1-4
clone size: .
D gene: .
V gene: TRBV5-5
CDR3 protein: CASSRDAGEKLFF
CDR3 DNA: TGTGCCAGCAGCCGGGACGCTGGGGAAAAACTGTTTTTT

J gene: TRBJ2-2
clone size: .
D gene: .
V gene: TRBV2
CDR3 protein: CASSEQGNTGELFF
CDR3 DNA: TGTGCCAGCAGTGAACAGGGAAACACCGGGGAGCTGTTTTTT

J gene: TRBJ1-1
clone size: .
D gene: .
V gene: TRBV20-1
CDR3 protein: CSARDARGNTEAFF
CDR3 DNA: TGCAGTGCTAGAGATGCCCGGGGGAACACTGAAGCTTTCTTT

J gene: TRBJ2-6
clone size: .
D gene: TRBD1
V gene: TRBV4-1
CDR3 protein: CASSQDQGADGANVLTF
CDR3 DNA: TGCGCCAGCAGCCAAGACCAGGGGGCTGACGGGGCCAACGTCCTGACTTTC

J gene: TRBJ1-2
clone size: .
D gene: .
V gene: TRBV28
CDR3 protein: CASSYRAYGYTF
CDR3 DNA: TGTGCCAGCAGCTACAGGGCCTATGGCTACACCTTC

J gene: TRBJ2-5
clone size: .
D gene: TRBD1
V gene: TRBV29-1
CDR3 protein: CSADRGKRETQYF
CDR3 DNA: TGCAGTGCTGACAGGGGGAAACGGGAGACCCAGTACTTC

J gene: TRBJ1-5
clone size: .
D gene: TRBD1
V gene: TRBV12-3/TRBV12-4
CDR3 protein: CASSSDRGRDGNQPQHF
CDR3 DNA: TGTGCCAGCAGTTCGGACAGGGGAAGGGATGGCAATCAGCCCCAGCATTTT

J gene: TRBJ2-3
clone size: .
D gene: .
V gene: TRBV7-6
CDR3 protein: CASSFRASGNSTDTQYF
CDR3 DNA: TGTGCCAGCAGCTTCCGGGCGAGCGGCAACAGCACAGATACGCAGTATTTT

J gene: TRBJ2-1
clone size: .
D gene: TRBD1
V gene: TRBV11-2
CDR3 protein: CASSSPGQGSYNEQFF
CDR3 DNA: TGTGCCAGCAGTTCCCCGGGACAGGGGTCCTACAATGAGCAGTTCTTC

J gene: TRBJ2-7
clone size: .
D gene: TRBD2
V gene: TRBV6-5
CDR3 protein: CASSYSSGGAYEQYF
CDR3 DNA: TGTGCCAGCAGTTACTCTAGCGGGGGCGCCTACGAGCAGTACTTC

J gene: TRBJ2-1
clone size: .
D gene: TRBD2
V gene: TRBV6-4
CDR3 protein: CASSVERGGHNEQFF
CDR3 DNA: TGTGCCAGCAGTGTGGAGCGGGGGGGACACAATGAGCAGTTCTTC

J gene: TRBJ1-2
clone size: .
D gene: TRBD1
V gene: TRBV6-2/TRBV6-3
CDR3 protein: CASNQGAYGYTF
CDR3 DNA: TGTGCCAGCAATCAGGGGGCGTATGGCTACACCTTC

J gene: TRBJ1-1
clone size: .
D gene: .
V gene: TRBV28
CDR3 protein: CASSFPDRNTEAFF
CDR3 DNA: TGTGCCAGCAGCTTCCCTGACAGGAACACTGAAGCTTTCTTT

J gene: TRBJ1-1
clone size: few
D gene: TRBD1
V gene: TRBV20-1
CDR3 protein: CSASRGRGTEAFF
CDR3 DNA: TGCAGTGCTAGCAGGGGGCGAGGCACTGAAGCTTTCTTT

J gene: TRBJ2-3
clone size: .
D gene: .
V gene: TRBV5-4
CDR3 protein: CASSLGWGARTDTQYF
CDR3 DNA: TGTGCCAGCAGCTTGGGGTGGGGGGCCCGCACAGATACGCAGTATTTT

J gene: TRBJ1-3
clone size: .
D gene: .
V gene: TRBV7-6
CDR3 protein: CASSLAQPSSGNTIYF
CDR3 DNA: TGTGCCAGCAGCTTAGCACAACCGAGCTCTGGAAACACCATATATTTT

J gene: TRBJ1-1
clone size: .
D gene: .
V gene: TRBV7-9
CDR3 protein: CASSLEPTTEAFF
CDR3 DNA: TGTGCCAGCAGCTTAGAACCGACGACTGAAGCTTTCTTT

J gene: TRBJ1-2
clone size: .
D gene: .
V gene: TRBV6-5
CDR3 protein: CASSNQGSYGYTF
CDR3 DNA: TGTGCCAGCAGTAACCAGGGTAGCTATGGCTACACCTTC

J gene: TRBJ1-2
clone size: .
D gene: TRBD1
V gene: TRBV29-1
CDR3 protein: CSVGDRGGGYTF
CDR3 DNA: TGCAGCGTTGGGGACAGGGGGGGCGGCTACACCTTC

J gene: TRBJ2-7
clone size: .
D gene: TRBD2
V gene: TRBV3-1
CDR3 protein: CASSQDILAGSYEQYF
CDR3 DNA: TGTGCCAGCAGCCAAGATATACTAGCGGGATCCTACGAGCAGTACTTC